These 10 T cell receptor beta chains share one sample of origin, sequenced in a study of T-cell reconstitution after alpha-beta-depleted transplantation in children. Unique molecular identifiers were used to barcode this TCRbeta library. TCRdb independently ran MiXCR on the PCR reads; one entry per CDR3 protein. The table lists 240,000 or so distinct CDR3 sequences, approximately 8.9% of them singletons, with 6.3% in the top ten. Sequences were derived from PBMCs, mostly from graft donor cells, sampled 180 days after TCRalphabeta/CD19-depleted stem cell transplant. These receptors all stem from a male patient between 5 and 17 years old who had a stem cell transplant for acute lymphoblastic leukemia, so the T cells may come from the graft donor.

This clonotype came up many times. The chain is built from TRBV7-6 and TRBJ2-2; D possibly corresponds to TRBD1 (6 bases). Germline V gene sequence: CDR1 SGHVS, CDR2 FNYEAQ. CDR3 size: 15 residues. V dropped 1 base and J dropped 4 bases, with 10 bases sitting between them. CDR3 bases: TGTGCCAGCAGCTTAGAGGGACAAGTCACCGGGGAGCTGTTTTTT. Its translation is CASSLEGQVTGELFF.

As concerns this clonotype: This may be a read error, as it is one base from a much larger clone. This CDR3 is CASSLKRSYGYTF. In DNA, the CDR3 is TGTGCCAGCAGCTTGAAGAGGAGCTATGGCTACACCTTC. This chain joins TRBV5-5 and TRBJ1-2; D is undetermined. Deletions cut 1 base from V and 4 bases from J, with 8 bases between. Germline CDR1 reads SGHKS; CDR2 reads YYEKEE (reference sequence). This CDR3 has 13 residues.

This clonotype has ten or more counts. The chain is built from TRBV25-1 and TRBJ1-4; no firm D call. This CDR3 has 16 amino acids. The V gene's germline CDR1 is MGHDK and CDR2 SYGVNS. The ends were cut back, 5 bases at V and 4 bases at J, with 17 bases in the middle. The DNA of the CDR3 is TGTGCCAGCAGTCCCTCGGGCCCACGGCTTAATGAAAAACTGTTTTTT. This gives the protein CASSPSGPRLNEKLFF.

This clonotype was counted ten times or more. The V call is TRBV7-8, the J call TRBJ2-3, with 7 nucleotides matching TRBD1. The trim removed 7 bases at V and 0 bases at J, leaving 7 bases unmatched. Germline assignment: CDR1 SGHVS and CDR2 FQNEAQ. The CDR3 runs 15 residues. CDR3 sequence (DNA): TGTGCCAGCAAGGACAGGCTTTTTAGCACAGATACGCAGTATTTT. Translated: CASKDRLFSTDTQYF.

About this clonotype: This may be a read error, as it is one base from a much larger clone. The DNA for the CDR3 is TGTGCCAGCAGTGAAACCGGGAATGAAAAACTGTTATTT. Its protein is CASSETGNEKLLF. The chain carries TRBV2 and TRBJ1-4, with no clear D. The CDR3 covers 13 residues. Per germline, CDR1 SNHLY and CDR2 FYNNEI.

This clonotype has at least ten counts. V is TRBV5-1 and J is TRBJ2-3, with 11 bases fitting TRBD2. The CDR3 spans 16 residues. Germline CDR1 and CDR2: SGHRS and YFSETQ. The V and J ends lost 0 bases and 1 base, in that order; junction bases with no gene match: 1. Written as DNA, the CDR3 is TGCGCCAGCAGCTTGGGGACTAGCGGGCGCACAGATACGCAGTATTTT. This encodes CASSLGTSGRTDTQYF.

The table lists this clonotype with many counts. V gene TRBV12-3 or TRBV12-4 combines with J gene TRBJ2-7; tentative D call: TRBD1 (6 bases). The CDR3 sequence is 12 residues long. The germline V and J ends were trimmed by 6 bases and 5 bases, with 11 bases remaining between them. The chain's CDR3 is CASSTGIHEQYF. DNA of the CDR3: TGTGCCAGCAGCACAGGGATCCACGAGCAGTACTTC.

This chain links TRBV6-5 with TRBJ2-5; 7 bases match TRBD2. This CDR3 contains 17 residues. CDR1 is MNHEY and CDR2 is SVGAGI in the germline V gene. The V gene end was trimmed by 0 bases and the J gene end by 4 bases; junction bases not matched to a gene: 11. Here the CDR3 reads CASSYSVLGGIGETQYF. The CDR3 DNA reads TGTGCCAGCAGTTACTCGGTGCTCGGGGGGATAGGAGAGACCCAGTACTTC.

This clonotype was observed at least ten times. CDR3 bases: TGTGCCAGCAGTTTAAGAGGGTTCTACAATGAGCAGTTCTTC. It translates to CASSLRGFYNEQFF. The chain employs TRBV6-2 or TRBV6-3 and TRBJ2-1, with a possible D match to TRBD2 (5 bases). The length of the CDR3 is 14 residues. Germline loops: CDR1 MNHEY, CDR2 SVGEGT. Trimming took off 4 bases at V and 3 bases at J, with 10 bases between the two ends.

This clonotype showed up many times. The chain recombines TRBV5-8 with TRBJ2-1; perhaps TRBD1 as D (6 bases). This CDR3 spans 15 amino acids. The V and J ends lost 2 bases and 0 bases respectively, with 9 bases between them. Germline CDR1 and CDR2: SGHTS and YDEGEE. The CDR3 loop is CASSLTGLSYNEQFF. CDR3 bases: TGTGCCAGCAGCTTAACAGGGCTCTCCTACAATGAGCAGTTCTTC.